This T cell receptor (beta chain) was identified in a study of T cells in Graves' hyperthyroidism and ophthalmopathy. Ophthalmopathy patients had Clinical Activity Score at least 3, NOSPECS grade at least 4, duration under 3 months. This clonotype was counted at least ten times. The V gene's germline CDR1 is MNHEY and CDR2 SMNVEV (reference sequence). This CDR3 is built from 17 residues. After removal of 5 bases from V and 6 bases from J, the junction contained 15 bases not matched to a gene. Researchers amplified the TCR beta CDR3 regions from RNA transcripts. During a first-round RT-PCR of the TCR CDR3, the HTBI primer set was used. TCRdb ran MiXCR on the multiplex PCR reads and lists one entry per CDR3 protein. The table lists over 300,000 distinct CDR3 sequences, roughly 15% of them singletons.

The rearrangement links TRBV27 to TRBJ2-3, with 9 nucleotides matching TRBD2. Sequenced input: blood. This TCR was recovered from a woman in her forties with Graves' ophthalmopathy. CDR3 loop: CASSPPEGREGQDTQYF. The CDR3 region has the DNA TGTGCCAGCAGTCCCCCTGAGGGGCGGGAGGGCCAGGATACGCAGTATTTT.